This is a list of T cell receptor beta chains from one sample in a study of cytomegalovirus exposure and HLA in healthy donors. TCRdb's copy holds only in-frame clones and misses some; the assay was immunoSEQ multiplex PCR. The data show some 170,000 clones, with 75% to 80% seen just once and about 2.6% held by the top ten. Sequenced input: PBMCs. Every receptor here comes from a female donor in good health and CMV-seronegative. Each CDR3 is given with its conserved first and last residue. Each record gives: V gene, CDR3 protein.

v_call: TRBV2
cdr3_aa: CASNRQVNTEAFF

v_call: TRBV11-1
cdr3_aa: CASSLVRTSGLYNEQFF

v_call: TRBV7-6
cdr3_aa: CASSSISGSYSGYGYTF

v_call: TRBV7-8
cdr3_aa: CASSPGTVYYGYTF

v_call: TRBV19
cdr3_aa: CASSIDGTGFQPQHF

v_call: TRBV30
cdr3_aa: CACLPGSSSSGANVLTF

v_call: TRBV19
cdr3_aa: CASIQVPSSYEQYF

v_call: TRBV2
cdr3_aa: CASSSSLGTEETQYF

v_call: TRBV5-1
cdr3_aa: CASSLTEITNNSPLHF

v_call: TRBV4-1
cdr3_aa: CASSQRVAGTQYF

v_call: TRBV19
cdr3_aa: CASSMLGQGITDTQYF

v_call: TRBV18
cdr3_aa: CASSPPGLGNEQFF

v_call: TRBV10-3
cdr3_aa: CAISEGRSNSPLHF